This T cell receptor (beta chain) was profiled in a study of shared clonotypes between healthy human individuals. General study points: In general, naive subsets displayed greater estimated richness than memory subsets did.

The V and J ends lost 5 bases and 5 bases, in that order; junction bases with no gene match: 8. CDR1 and CDR2 (germline): SEHNR, FQNEAQ (reference sequence). CDR3 length equals 14 residues. A word on this clone: No antigen is known for it.

Method: immunoSEQ multiplex PCR; TCRdb's copy keeps in-frame clones and lacks some. Among millions of clones, just over 90% were seen once, and the ten largest hold about 0.37%. The sequencing input was naive CD4+ T cells from PBMCs. This sample's subset: CD45RA+ positively selected. The clonotype originates from a man between 18 and 29 years old in good health. Some clones in this sample may be carry-over from other donors' samples. The V and J genes are TRBV7-9 and TRBJ2-7, with TRBD1 matching 8 bases. CDR3 sequence: CASSIRTGKDEQYF. CDR3 nucleotide sequence: TGTGCCAGCAGCATCCGGACAGGGAAGGACGAGCAGTACTTC.